The rows below give T cell receptor beta chains drawn from one sample of a study of cytotoxic CD8 clonotypes in ibrutinib-treated CLL. Clones were sequenced by immunoSEQ multiplex PCR, and TCRdb holds only the in-frame ones, with some missing. The sample has fewer than 50,000 clones, 60% to 80% seen once. The sample here was PBMCs, taken after 12 months of ibrutinib treatment. The receptors here all came from a human donor with chronic lymphocytic leukemia. Each CDR3 is given with its conserved first and last residue. D genes are given only for firm matches. Only part of the rows carry a size: once, few, many, or a class if the clone is expanded.

j_call,d_call,v_call,clone_size,cdr3_nt,cdr3_aa
TRBJ2-7,-,TRBV4-2,-,TGTGCCAGCAGCCTTGGGGGGGCGGCTGCGTACGAGCAGTACTTC,CASSLGGAAAYEQYF
TRBJ2-3,TRBD2,TRBV5-6,few,TGTGCCAGCAGCGGGGAGGCGGGAGGCACAGATACGCAGTATTTT,CASSGEAGGTDTQYF
TRBJ2-2,-,TRBV5-1,-,TGCGCCAGCAGCTTGGACGGAGCTAACACCGGGGAGCTGTTTTTT,CASSLDGANTGELFF
TRBJ2-2,-,TRBV11-2,-,TGTGCCAGCAGCTTTATCGGGTCCACCGGGGAGCTGTTTTTT,CASSFIGSTGELFF
TRBJ2-1,-,TRBV10-3,-,TGTGCCATCAGGAGCGGAAAATCCTACAATGAGCAGTTCTTC,CAIRSGKSYNEQFF
TRBJ2-5,-,TRBV29-1,-,TGCAGCGTCGAAGGGGCAGGAAGTAGGGAGACCCAGTACTTC,CSVEGAGSRETQYF
TRBJ2-3,-,TRBV9,-,TGTGCCAGCAGCGCCTCAGGAGATACGCAGTATTTT,CASSASGDTQYF
TRBJ2-7,-,TRBV5-4,-,TGTGCCAGCAGCCTGCGACATGCACTCTCCTACGAGCAGTACTTC,CASSLRHALSYEQYF
TRBJ2-5,TRBD2,TRBV7-7,few,TGTGCCAGCAGCTTAGGAATTTTACGTAGCGGGATCCGAGAGACCCAGTACTTC,CASSLGILRSGIRETQYF
TRBJ2-7,-,TRBV14,-,TGTGCCAGCAGCCAAGATTCTACAGGCTACGAGCAGTACTTC,CASSQDSTGYEQYF
TRBJ2-7,TRBD2,TRBV7-2,-,TGTGCCAGCAGCTTAGGGGCTAGCGGGAGTTACGAGCAGTACTTC,CASSLGASGSYEQYF
TRBJ2-7,TRBD2,TRBV19,-,TGTGCCAGCCGCGCGGGGACTAGCGGGAGGACGGGGGAGCAGTACTTC,CASRAGTSGRTGEQYF
TRBJ1-5,-,TRBV6-6,few,TGTGCCAGCAGGCCCTCGGGGGGGAGTGAACAGCCCCAGCATTTT,CASRPSGGSEQPQHF
TRBJ2-7,TRBD1,TRBV28,few,TGTGCCAGCAGTTTTAGGACAGGGTTTAGAGAGCAGTACTTC,CASSFRTGFREQYF
TRBJ2-3,-,TRBV29-1,few,TGCAGCGTTGAAACCGGGAGAGGCACAGATACGCAGTATTTT,CSVETGRGTDTQYF
TRBJ1-1,-,TRBV19,-,TGTGCCAGTAGGATGTTGGATGAAGCTTTCTTT,CASRMLDEAFF
TRBJ2-7,TRBD2,TRBV4-2,-,TGTGCCAGCAGCCAAGATGGTACTAGCGGGAGGGACGAGCAGTACTTC,CASSQDGTSGRDEQYF
TRBJ1-4,TRBD1,TRBV29-1,-,TGCAGCGTTGCCACCCGGGGACAGGGGGCCCGGGTGGAAAAACTGTTTTTT,CSVATRGQGARVEKLFF
TRBJ1-2,-,TRBV10-3,-,TGTGCCATCAGTGAGTCGAATGGGTTGGGCTACACCTTC,CAISESNGLGYTF
TRBJ2-4,-,TRBV5-6,-,TGTGCCAGCAGCTTGGGCCCCCCGACAGACAAAAACATTCAGTACTTC,CASSLGPPTDKNIQYF
TRBJ2-2,-,TRBV5-1,-,TGCGCCAGCAGCTCCCAGCGCCTGAGGGCCGGGGAGCTGTTTTTT,CASSSQRLRAGELFF
TRBJ2-2,TRBD2,TRBV7-2,-,TGTGCCAGACAAGGTAGCGGGAGCGTAGACACCGGGGAGCTGTTTTTT,CARQGSGSVDTGELFF
TRBJ2-7,TRBD2,TRBV6-6,-,TGTGCCAGCAGTTACCTCGCGGGAGGCTACGAGCAGTACTTC,CASSYLAGGYEQYF
TRBJ2-1,-,TRBV4-3,-,TGCGCCAGCAGCTCGCAGGGGGGAAATGAGCAGTTCTTC,CASSSQGGNEQFF
TRBJ1-2,-,TRBV15,-,TGTGCCACCAGCTCCTTGCAGGGGATAAGCTATGGCTACACCTTC,CATSSLQGISYGYTF
TRBJ1-4,-,TRBV9,-,TGTGCCAGCAGCCTAGGTGGGGGGACGGGAGGGACTAATGAAAAACTGTTTTTT,CASSLGGGTGGTNEKLFF
TRBJ2-1,TRBD2,TRBV2,few,TGTGCCAGCCAGGGACTAGCGGTAAATGAGCAGTTCTTC,CASQGLAVNEQFF
TRBJ2-7,-,TRBV27,few,TGTGCCAGCAGTTTATTCGGGGACGAGCAGTACTTC,CASSLFGDEQYF
TRBJ2-3,-,TRBV19,-,TGTGCCAGTAGTAACAAAATCACAGATACGCAGTATTTT,CASSNKITDTQYF
TRBJ2-7,-,TRBV10-3,-,TGTGCCATCAGAGGAGGGCCTGGCGAGCAGTACTTC,CAIRGGPGEQYF
TRBJ1-5,-,TRBV6-5,-,TGTGCCAGCAGTAACCGGGACACCAATCAGCCCCAGCATTTT,CASSNRDTNQPQHF
TRBJ1-3,-,TRBV11-1,-,TGTGCCAGCAGCCGGACAGAAGCTGGAAACACCATATATTTT,CASSRTEAGNTIYF
TRBJ2-5,-,TRBV30,-,TGTGCCTGGAACAACAGGTACAAGGAGACCCAGTACTTC,CAWNNRYKETQYF
TRBJ2-1,-,TRBV27,-,TGTGCCAGCAGTTGGGGTAGTTCCTACAATGAGCAGTTCTTC,CASSWGSSYNEQFF
TRBJ2-1,TRBD2,TRBV15,-,TGTGCCACCAGCAGAGCTAGCGGCTCTTACAATGAGCAGTTCTTC,CATSRASGSYNEQFF
TRBJ1-4,-,TRBV7-9,-,TGTGCCAGCAGCTTAGCGGCAGGGAGTGAAAAACTGTTTTTT,CASSLAAGSEKLFF
TRBJ1-1,-,TRBV5-1,-,TGCGCCAGCAGCCCCTCAGGGGCTGGCACTGAAGCTTTCTTT,CASSPSGAGTEAFF
TRBJ2-1,TRBD1,TRBV27,once,TGTGCCAGCAGTTTCCTAGGGGGCGCTCACTACAATGAGCAGTTCTTC,CASSFLGGAHYNEQFF
TRBJ1-5,TRBD1,TRBV5-5,-,TGTGCCAGCAGCTTGCCGGGACAGGGTGGAGGGCCCCAGCATTTT,CASSLPGQGGGPQHF
TRBJ2-1,TRBD2,TRBV5-1,-,TGCGCCAGCAGTTTACTAGCGGGGGACTACAATGAGCAGTTCTTC,CASSLLAGDYNEQFF
TRBJ2-1,-,TRBV28,-,TGTGCCAGCAGTTTAAGGGAAGGGGGTGAACAGTTCTTC,CASSLREGGEQFF
TRBJ2-7,-,TRBV5-1,-,TGCGCCAGCGTGGGGCCCGCCTACGAGCAGTACTTC,CASVGPAYEQYF
TRBJ1-2,-,TRBV28,-,TGTGCCAGCAGTTTAAGGGGGGCGGCAGGCTATGGCTACACCTTC,CASSLRGAAGYGYTF
TRBJ2-7,-,TRBV5-6,-,TGTGCCAGCAGCTTGAACGGTTACTACTACGAGCAGTACTTC,CASSLNGYYYEQYF
TRBJ2-1,-,TRBV5-1,-,TGCGCCAGCAGCGAATTCGGGACTCCGGGGGTCTACAATGAGCAGTTCTTC,CASSEFGTPGVYNEQFF
TRBJ2-3,TRBD2,TRBV10-3,once,TGTGCCACCGCACGGTCCCGACTAGCGGGGGAGAGCACAGATACGCAGTATTTT,CATARSRLAGESTDTQYF
TRBJ2-7,-,TRBV5-1,-,TGCGCCAGCAGCCACCAGGGCGGGTACGAGCAGTACTTC,CASSHQGGYEQYF
TRBJ1-1,-,TRBV5-1,-,TGCGCCAGCACTGTCACAGGGTCGGGCACTGAAGCTTTCTTT,CASTVTGSGTEAFF
TRBJ1-5,TRBD1,TRBV5-1,-,TGCGCCAGCAGCTTGGGGGACAGGGACGGCAATCAGCCCCAGCATTTT,CASSLGDRDGNQPQHF
TRBJ2-5,-,TRBV11-2,once,TGTGCCAGCAGCTTGACCCCGCGGACAGCTAAAGAGACCCAGTACTTC,CASSLTPRTAKETQYF
TRBJ1-3,TRBD1,TRBV7-9,-,TGTGCCAGCAGCCCTCAGGGACAGGGGGCTAGGAACACCATATATTTT,CASSPQGQGARNTIYF
TRBJ2-7,-,TRBV28,once,TGTGCCAGCAGTTTTCGGGCCTACGAGCAGTACTTC,CASSFRAYEQYF
TRBJ2-5,TRBD2,TRBV7-9,-,TGTGCCAGCAGGCCCTCCGGGACTAGCGGGGGACGTTCGGAGACCCAGTACTTC,CASRPSGTSGGRSETQYF
TRBJ1-5,-,TRBV30,-,TGTGCCTGGAGTGTACAGGGAAATCAGCCCCAGCATTTT,CAWSVQGNQPQHF
TRBJ2-5,-,TRBV5-1,-,TGCGCCAGCCAGAAGGATTCCACTCAAGAGACCCAGTACTTC,CASQKDSTQETQYF